The source of this T cell receptor (beta chain) is a study of cytomegalovirus exposure and HLA in healthy donors. With regard to this clone: What it binds is not known.

The V and J ends lost 11 bases and 0 bases respectively, with 22 bases between them. The germline V gene encodes CDR1 LGHNA and CDR2 YSLEER. The CDR3 loop spans 16 amino acids. This table comes from immunoSEQ multiplex PCR, and its TCRdb copy is limited to in-frame clones, with some not included. The table lists tens of thousands of clones, approximately 93% of them singletons. Study-wide points: The classifier, whose performance was assessed in both the original and validation cohorts, reportedly diagnosed cytomegalovirus status with high specificity and sensitivity. Associated with cytomegalovirus, according to the listing, were around 160 TCR beta chains.

The genes are TRBV4-3 and TRBJ1-1; D gene unclear. Sequencing used PBMCs. The origin of this receptor is a woman in her thirties in good health and CMV-seropositive. CDR3 in amino acids: CAPQVAEVNMNTEAFF. DNA for the CDR3: TGCGCCCCCCAGGTCGCGGAGGTAAACATGAACACTGAAGCTTTCTTT.